These 28 T cell receptor beta chains originate from one sample sequenced in a study of a mutant IDH1 vaccine in newly diagnosed glioma. The sample's time point: week 47, end of study. In every dose of vaccine, 300 ug of mutant IDH1 20-mer peptide was given alongside topical imiquimod. Data came from immunoSEQ multiplex PCR; TCRdb stores just in-frame clones and leaves some out. Of under 60,000 clones in the sample, about three quarters were seen once. Which antigens these TCRs recognize remains unknown. The sample in question was PBMCs, obtained from a glioma patient whose treatment included an IDH1 peptide vaccine. Source of these receptors: a woman in her thirties or forties with glioma. Some clones in this sample may be carry-over from other donors' samples.

The J gene is TRBJ1-6, the V gene TRBV30, with D unresolved. Trimming stripped 1 base from V and 16 bases from J, with 14 bases between. The CDR3 is made up of 12 amino acids. CDR1 is GTSNPN and CDR2 is SVGIG in the germline V gene (reference sequence). As DNA, the CDR3 is TGTGCCTGGAGTGAAGTTGGCAGGTTGCTCCACTTT. This sequence encodes CAWSEVGRLLHF.

This clone has just one count. The chain recombines TRBV25-1 with TRBJ1-3; no reliable D call. Germline CDR1 and CDR2: MGHDK and SYGVNS. V lost 5 bases and J 5 bases, leaving 7 bases between the germline ends. This CDR3 comprises 12 residues. The CDR3 bases are TGTGCCAGCAGTTATGGACGAAACACCATATATTTT. Translated, it gives CASSYGRNTIYF.

The chain recombines TRBV5-1 with TRBJ1-1; D is uncertain. Trimming took off 5 bases at V and 1 base at J, with 9 bases between the two ends. The CDR3 runs to 13 residues. Germline assignment: CDR1 SGHRS and CDR2 YFSETQ. The CDR3 protein is CASRRVENTEAFF. The CDR3 bases are TGCGCCAGCAGGAGGGTAGAGAACACTGAAGCTTTCTTT. The full variable domain, rest sourced from reference TRBV5-1 and TRBJ1-1, is KAGVTQTPRYLIKTRGQQVTLSCSPISGHRSVSWYQQTPGQGLQFLFEYFSETQRNKGNFPGRFSGRQFSNSRSEMNVSTLELGDSALYLCASRRVENTEAFFGQGTRLTVV.

Only a few counts were recorded for this clone. The chain is built from TRBV6-6 and TRBJ1-5, with 7 bases matching TRBD1. The CDR3 spans 14 residues. Looked up from germline, CDR1 is MNHNY and CDR2 is SVGAGI (reference sequence). Trimming at V came to 6 bases and at J to 5 bases, leaving 7 bases not matched to a gene. The CDR3 DNA sequence: TGTGCCAGCAGCCGACAGGGTACGGATCAGCCCCAGCATTTT. Its protein product is CASSRQGTDQPQHF.

This clone appeared once. The chain carries TRBV30 and TRBJ1-6; maybe TRBD1 (5 bases). CDR3 length equals 12 residues. Germline CDR1 is GTSNPN and CDR2 is SVGIG (reference sequence). Trimming shortened V by 6 bases and J by 10 bases, and 13 bases separated the two germline ends. Here the CDR3 DNA reads TGTGCCTGCAGAGGTCAGGGATCACCCCTCCACTTT. Its translation is CACRGQGSPLHF.

The CDR3 here is CASSDGKARRNHGYTF. As DNA, the CDR3 is TGTGCCAGCAGTGACGGAAAGGCGCGGAGAAATCATGGCTACACCTTC. V gene TRBV6-4 combines with J gene TRBJ1-2; D call uncertain. The length of the CDR3 is 16 residues. Per germline, CDR1 MRHNA and CDR2 SNTAGT. Trimming took off 2 bases at V and 6 bases at J, with 19 bases between the two ends.

The chain is built from TRBV6-1 and TRBJ1-4; D is unclear. V gave up 4 bases and J gave up 4 bases, with 13 bases separating them. CDR3 size: 15 residues. The germline gives CDR1 MNHNS, CDR2 SASEGT. CDR3 DNA sequence: TGTGCCAGCAGTGGGGGAACGGGGTATAATGAAAAACTGTTTTTT. As protein: CASSGGTGYNEKLFF.

The V and J genes are TRBV6-5 and TRBJ1-3; 8 positions match TRBD1. With V trimmed by 6 bases and J by 4 bases, 8 bases remained unmatched. This CDR3 spans 15 amino acids. CDR1 and CDR2 (germline): MNHEY, SVGAGI. The CDR3 region is CASSPDRGRGNTIYF. In DNA form, the CDR3 reads TGTGCCAGCAGCCCAGACAGGGGAAGAGGAAACACCATATATTTT.

V usage is TRBV5-1 and J usage is TRBJ2-3; TRBD2 might be the D (7 bases). V lost 3 bases and J lost 3, with 20 bases in between. From germline, CDR1 is SGHRS and CDR2 YFSETQ. The CDR3 runs to 17 residues. The CDR3 sequence is CASSSRGPVSETDTQYF. CDR3 nucleotides: TGCGCCAGCAGCTCGCGGGGGCCCGTTTCAGAAACAGATACGCAGTATTTT.

The chain recombines TRBV2 with TRBJ2-3; D is perhaps TRBD1 or TRBD2 (5 bases each). V shed 3 bases and J shed 0 bases, with 13 bases lying between them. CDR1 SNHLY and CDR2 FYNNEI come from the germline V gene. The CDR3 spans 16 residues. This chain's CDR3 is CASSEGWDPSTDTQYF. The CDR3 DNA follows: TGTGCCAGCAGTGAGGGCTGGGACCCCAGCACAGATACGCAGTATTTT.

The genes are TRBV15 and TRBJ1-4; D call uncertain. Per germline, CDR1 LNHNV and CDR2 YYDKDF (reference sequence). The length of the CDR3 is 15 residues. V shed 0 bases and J shed 0 bases, with 5 bases lying between them. Here the CDR3 DNA reads TGTGCCACCAGCAGAGACTTTACAACTAATGAAAAACTGTTTTTT. It specifies CATSRDFTTNEKLFF.

This clone has a handful of counts. This sequence joins TRBV5-4 and TRBJ1-1, with D hard to call. This CDR3 region has 15 residues. V was clipped by 0 bases and J by 1 base, with 10 bases between them. Looked up from germline, CDR1 is SGHNT and CDR2 is YYREEE (reference sequence). CDR3 protein: CASSLEFRKNTEAFF. The CDR3 region has the DNA TGTGCCAGCAGCTTGGAGTTTCGGAAGAACACTGAAGCTTTCTTT.

The V call is TRBV9, the J call TRBJ2-2; D gene unclear. Germline assignment: CDR1 SGDLS and CDR2 YYNGEE. This CDR3 has 14 residues. Deletions cut 0 bases from V and 6 bases from J, with 9 bases between. CDR3 coding DNA: TGTGCCAGCAGCGTAGTCGGGCGAGCCGGGGAGCTGTTTTTT. Its protein product is CASSVVGRAGELFF.

The rearrangement uses TRBV10-2 and TRBJ2-1; tentative D call: TRBD2 (6 bases). The V end was cut by 2 bases, the J end by 3 bases, with 8 bases between. Germline CDR1 reads WSHSY; CDR2 reads SAAADI. The length of the CDR3 is 14 residues. CDR3: CASSERESYNEQFF. The CDR3 coding sequence is TGCGCCAGCAGTGAGCGGGAGAGCTACAATGAGCAGTTCTTC.

The V gene is TRBV5-1, the J gene TRBJ2-7; perhaps TRBD2 as D (6 bases). The CDR3 is 14 residues long. V gave up 0 bases and J gave up 0 bases, with 7 bases separating them. The germline V gene has CDR1 SGHRS and CDR2 YFSETQ. The CDR3 loop reads CASSLVGGSYEQYF. The CDR3 coding sequence is TGCGCCAGCAGCTTGGTCGGGGGCTCCTACGAGCAGTACTTC.

The J gene is TRBJ2-1, the V gene TRBV7-9; a weak D match, TRBD1 (6 bases). CDR3 length: 17 amino acids. Germline assignment: CDR1 SEHNR and CDR2 FQNEAQ (reference sequence). Trimming pared 1 base from V and 0 bases from J, leaving 13 bases between. The CDR3 protein is CASSLGWTESSYNEQFF. The DNA for the CDR3 is TGTGCCAGCAGCTTAGGTTGGACAGAAAGCTCCTACAATGAGCAGTTCTTC.

This chain joins TRBV4-2 and TRBJ2-1; D perhaps matches TRBD2 (5 bases). CDR1 and CDR2 (germline): LGHNA, YNFKEQ. The length of the CDR3 is 17 residues. Trimming removed 5 bases at V and 0 bases at J, with 17 bases between. For the CDR3, the DNA is TGTGCCAGCAGCGTATTAACATTGGGGAGCTCCTACAATGAGCAGTTCTTC. It translates to CASSVLTLGSSYNEQFF.

The genes are TRBV19 and TRBJ2-5, with D possibly matching TRBD1 (6 bases). V was shortened by 3 bases and J by 5 bases, with 16 bases between the two germline ends. This CDR3 contains 15 residues. Germline values: CDR1 LNHDA, CDR2 SQIVND (reference sequence). The CDR3 DNA reads TGTGCCAGTAGTATCACCAGGGGATCAGTCGAGACCCAGTACTTC. Its translation: CASSITRGSVETQYF.

The gene calls are TRBV25-1 and TRBJ1-6; D remains unclear. The germline CDR1 and CDR2 sequences are MGHDK and SYGVNS. Trimming pared 1 base from V and 8 bases from J, leaving 15 bases between. The CDR3 spans 16 residues. CDR3 protein: CASSEFRREADSPLHF. The CDR3 nucleotides read TGTGCCAGCAGTGAATTTCGGCGGGAGGCTGATTCACCCCTCCACTTT.

The CDR3 reads CASRNRGSGELFF. The CDR3 DNA reads as TGTGCCAGCAGGAACAGGGGGTCCGGGGAGCTGTTTTTT. V gene TRBV5-6 combines with J gene TRBJ2-2; 8 bases align to TRBD1. From germline, CDR1 is SGHDT and CDR2 YYEEEE. V lost 5 bases, J lost 6 bases, and 3 bases stayed unmatched. This CDR3 comprises 13 residues.

This clone was counted once. The rearrangement joins TRBV7-3 to TRBJ2-1, with 7 bases aligning to TRBD2. Germline CDR1 reads SGHTA; CDR2 reads FQGTGA. Losses at the gene ends were 2 bases for V and 5 bases for J; bases not matched to a gene: 3. The CDR3 has 14 residues. CDR3 DNA: TGTGCCAGCAGCTTAGCGGGAGTTAACAATGAGCAGTTCTTC. Its protein is CASSLAGVNNEQFF.

This chain connects TRBV2 to TRBJ1-3; D call uncertain. The CDR3 covers 17 residues. Germline CDR1 reads SNHLY; CDR2 reads FYNNEI. The V gene lost 6 bases and the J gene lost 0 bases, with 18 bases spanning the gap. DNA for the CDR3: TGTGCCAGCAGGTTGAGACTTCAGGCTCCCTCTGGAAACACCATATATTTT. It is translated as CASRLRLQAPSGNTIYF.

This clone was observed a handful of times. This chain connects TRBV2 to TRBJ1-1, with 9 bases fitting TRBD1. The V and J ends lost 9 bases and 1 base, in that order; junction bases with no gene match: 0. This CDR3 has 12 amino acids. Germline V gives CDR1 SNHLY, CDR2 FYNNEI. CDR3 in amino acids: CARGQGNTEAFF. CDR3 in DNA: TGTGCCAGGGGACAGGGGAACACTGAAGCTTTCTTT.

The gene calls are TRBV30 and TRBJ1-3; D unresolved. The V gene's germline CDR1 is GTSNPN and CDR2 SVGIG (reference sequence). The CDR3 has 15 amino acids. Trimming removed 4 bases from V and 0 bases from J, with 13 bases in between. In DNA form, the CDR3 reads TGTGCCTGGAAACGTGGCTGGGACTCTGGAAACACCATATATTTT. It yields the protein CAWKRGWDSGNTIYF.

This clone was observed a single time. V usage is TRBV7-2 and J usage is TRBJ1-4; possible D gene TRBD1, 6 bases. The CDR3 length is 15 residues. Germline CDR1 SGHTA, CDR2 FQGNSA. V was pared by 2 bases and J by 5 bases, with 12 bases between. DNA for the CDR3: TGTGCCAGCAGCTTAATACAGGGAACCAATGAAAAACTGTTTTTT. It codes for CASSLIQGTNEKLFF.

The rearrangement links TRBV7-2 to TRBJ2-7, with 7 nucleotides matching TRBD2. Germline V gene lookup returns CDR1 SGHTA and CDR2 FQGNSA. The CDR3 length is 14 residues. Trimming removed 5 bases from V and 2 bases from J; junction bases left unmatched: 6. The CDR3 DNA is TGTGCCAGCAGCCGGGACTACCCTCCCTACGAGCAGTACTTC. Protein: CASSRDYPPYEQYF.

This clone was seen a few times. V is TRBV30 and J is TRBJ1-1; no firm D call. V was shortened by 0 bases and J by 4 bases, with 12 bases between the two germline ends. CDR1 GTSNPN and CDR2 SVGIG come from the germline V gene (reference sequence). The CDR3 extends over 14 amino acids. CDR3 loop: CAWSVSLRTTEAFF. CDR3 DNA sequence: TGTGCCTGGAGTGTGAGTTTGCGTACCACTGAAGCTTTCTTT.

This rearrangement joins TRBV29-1 to TRBJ2-5; D remains ambiguous. The CDR3 spans 13 residues. Germline V gene data show CDR1 as SQVTM and CDR2 as ANQGSEA. V was clipped by 6 bases and J by 7 bases, with 18 bases between them. This CDR3 reads CSVTQRSLGTQYF. CDR3 in DNA: TGCAGCGTAACACAGAGATCGTTAGGGACCCAGTACTTC.